This T cell receptor beta chain was sequenced during a study of T cell responses to AZD1222 COVID-19 vaccine. General study results and limits: White British ancestry dominated among donors, who included more females, and clonal diversity was possibly underestimated. Spike was spanned by vaccine-associated CD4 TCRs, with dominance at 160-218 and 743-854.

Concerning this clone itself: Its target is not known.

Germline V gene sequence: CDR1 MGHRA, CDR2 YSYEKL. The ends lost 1 base at V and 4 bases at J; junction bases unmatched: 2. The CDR3 has 15 amino acids. Here immunoSEQ multiplex PCR was the method, and the copy in TCRdb shows in-frame clones only, minus some. Among over 65,000 clones listed, about 88% were seen once. The origin of this receptor is an adult who received the AZD1222 COVID-19 vaccine. Sample: peripheral blood, taken 28 days after the second AZD1222 dose. This sequence joins TRBV4-1 and TRBJ2-7, with 12 bases lining up with TRBD2. CDR3 amino acids: CASSQGTSGVYEQYF. CDR3 coding DNA: TGCGCCAGCAGCCAAGGGACTAGCGGGGTGTACGAGCAGTACTTC.